This TCR beta chain originates from a study of blood T cell repertoires in COVID-19 (dated by TCRdb to 2020 to 2022). Notes on the research overall: The collaborator samples originated in the United States, Italy and Spain and spanned the acute and convalescent phases of COVID-19. The dataset comprised deeply sampled blood TCRbeta repertoires from subjects exposed to, actively infected with, or recovered from COVID-19. Where available, HLA class I and class II types were taken from metadata supplied by the sample provider and were not determined by assay-based typing. The repertoires were released in a freely available public database meant as a resource for research on the immune response to SARS-CoV-2. Samples were obtained from the ongoing ImmuneRACE study (first 160 participants) and from 950 to 1,500 subjects provided by 6 global collaborators. The material from the prospective study consisted of cDNA or gDNA derived from T cells, B-cell-depleted T cells, or PBMCs. The sample metadata nearly always contained a de-identified subject ID, COVID-19 status, age in years and sex. Results and caveats for the whole study, not just this receptor: Clinical and demographic metadata were provided uncurated, with the amount varying by source and participant.

At one collaborating source in Seattle, patients were enrolled during active infection and were followed longitudinally through the course of disease. Whole blood was collected in K2EDTA tubes by collaborating institutions according to the institutions' own protocols. For TCRbeta analysis, collaborators shipped samples as frozen whole blood, isolated PBMCs, or DNA extracted from either of those sample types. V sheds 0 bases and J sheds 3 bases, leaving 12 bases between their ends. Taken from cysteine to phenylalanine, the CDR3 has 15 residues. The CDR3 DNA has 45 bases and is translated from base 1. Reading the germline V gene (reference sequence) gives CDR1 SGHNT and CDR2 YYREEE. The immunoSEQ Assay, a bias-controlled multiplex PCR, was used to amplify TCRbeta CDR3 regions from genomic DNA. The authors' analysis ran thus. Within the assay, amplification of reference gene primers was used to estimate how many nucleated cells each sample contained. To quantify the absolute abundance of each unique TCRbeta CDR3 rearrangement, sequence reads were collapsed and filtered. For each sample, productive Simpson clonality was calculated by taking the square root of Simpson's diversity index across productive rearrangements. TCRdb retrieved this table from immuneACCESS and kept in-frame rearrangements only. Not all clones are present; in checked studies, unresolved V genes account for under half, and no reason is known for the remainder. That table furnishes V, J and clone size, whereas the DNA furnished D and trimming. Recorded for this sample are roughly 150,000 clones; about 82% of them occurred a single time. Around 8% of the sample comes from the top ten.

As for this clone: Its cognate antigen has yet to be identified. The input lacks base qualities; no much larger clone sits a single base away.

The receptor chain draws on TRBV5-4 and TRBJ1-1; perhaps TRBD1 is the D gene, with 5 bases matching. The TCR originated in a woman over 75 with COVID-19, enrolled during active disease. Sequencing used peripheral blood. The CDR3 is CASSLGGGGDTEAFF. The nucleotides are TGTGCCAGCAGCTTGGGCGGGGGAGGGGACACTGAAGCTTTCTTT.